Following are 16 T cell receptor beta chains from one sample sequenced in a study of CD8 T cells in Susac syndrome. cDNA came from about 0.51 to 1 ug RNA primed by random hexamers. MiXCR, run by TCRdb on the immunoSEQ multiplex PCR reads, gives a single entry per CDR3 protein. The sample lists over 200,000 distinct CDR3 sequences; roughly 94% were seen once. The sequenced material came from CD4+ T cells from PBMCs. These receptors all come from a human donor with multiple sclerosis.

V and J are TRBV15 and TRBJ1-5; D is uncertain. Per the germline V gene, CDR1 is LNHNV and CDR2 is YYDKDF (reference sequence). The CDR3 is 13 residues long. V was shortened by 1 base and J by 6 bases, with 7 bases between the two germline ends. The CDR3: CATSRAWSQPQHF. CDR3 sequence (DNA): TGTGCCACCAGCAGAGCATGGAGTCAGCCCCAGCATTTT.

This chain connects TRBV7-8 to TRBJ1-2; the D gene is possibly TRBD1 (5 bases). Trimming shortened V by 5 bases and J by 7 bases, and 17 bases separated the two germline ends. Germline loops: CDR1 SGHVS, CDR2 FQNEAQ. There are 14 residues in the CDR3. CDR3: CASSPNLGGSGYTF. CDR3 in DNA: TGTGCCAGCAGCCCCAACCTCGGGGGGTCTGGCTACACCTTC.

The V gene is TRBV4-1, the J gene TRBJ2-1; TRBD2 agrees at 11 bases. This CDR3 comprises 17 residues. CDR1 and CDR2 (germline): MGHRA, YSYEKL. Losses at the gene ends were 1 base for V and 6 bases for J; bases not matched to a gene: 8. CDR3 region: CASSQGPLAGAVNEQFF. Here the CDR3 DNA reads TGCGCCAGCAGCCAAGGTCCACTAGCGGGGGCCGTCAATGAGCAGTTCTTC.

This chain uses TRBV10-3 with TRBJ2-5; the D gene is possibly TRBD2 (5 bases). CDR1 is ENHRY and CDR2 is SYGVKD in the germline V gene. The CDR3 sequence is 14 residues long. V dropped 3 bases and J dropped 5 bases, with 13 bases sitting between them. CDR3 sequence: CAISESSSGETQYF. The CDR3 DNA reads TGTGCCATCAGTGAAAGCTCCTCGGGGGAGACCCAGTACTTC.

This chain joins TRBV7-9 and TRBJ2-1; the D call may be TRBD1 or TRBD2 (5 bases each). The V gene's germline CDR1 is SEHNR and CDR2 FQNEAQ (reference sequence). This CDR3 contains 16 residues. V shed 5 bases and J shed 2 bases, with 16 bases lying between them. The DNA for the CDR3 is TGTGCCAGCAGCCCACGAGGGGATACAACCTACAATGAGCAGTTCTTC. Its protein is CASSPRGDTTYNEQFF.

The V call is TRBV30, the J call TRBJ2-1, with D unclear. Germline CDR1 reads GTSNPN; CDR2 reads SVGIG (reference sequence). This CDR3 region has 11 residues. The V gene lost 3 bases and the J gene lost 10 bases, with 10 bases spanning the gap. The CDR3 nucleotides are TGTGCCTGGAGCCGGAGCAAGGAGCAGTTCTTC. Translation gives CAWSRSKEQFF.

The chain is built from TRBV9 and TRBJ2-7; D may be TRBD1 or TRBD2 (5 bases each). The V end was cut by 0 bases, the J end by 1 base, with 11 bases between. This CDR3 comprises 15 residues. Germline CDR1 and CDR2: SGDLS and YYNGEE. The CDR3 DNA reads TGTGCCAGCAGCGTAGGGGGACGAGGATCCTACGAGCAGTACTTC. This codes for CASSVGGRGSYEQYF. Full variable domain (outside the CDR3, taken from reference TRBV9 and TRBJ2-7): DSGVTQTPKHLITATGQRVTLRCSPRSGDLSVYWYQQSLDQGLQFLIQYYNGEERAKGNILERFSAQQFPDLHSELNLSSLELGDSALYFCASSVGGRGSYEQYFGPGTRLTVT.

This clonotype came up a few times. V gene TRBV5-4 combines with J gene TRBJ2-5, with D unclear. The CDR3 consists of 13 residues. Trimming shortened V by 0 bases and J by 2 bases, and 5 bases separated the two germline ends. The germline V gene has CDR1 SGHNT and CDR2 YYREEE (reference sequence). The CDR3: CASSLVGQETQYF. CDR3 sequence (DNA): TGTGCCAGCAGCTTGGTGGGTCAAGAGACCCAGTACTTC.

The count of this clonotype is one. The chain is built from TRBV20-1 and TRBJ2-1, with 7 bases that match TRBD1. This CDR3 spans 11 amino acids. Losses at the gene ends were 5 bases for V and 9 bases for J; bases not matched to a gene: 4. Germline loops: CDR1 DFQATT, CDR2 SNEGSKA (reference sequence). The CDR3 region has the DNA TGCAGTGCTTCTAGGGGGCTTGAGCAGTTCTTC. Translating it yields CSASRGLEQFF.

J is TRBJ1-5 and V is TRBV30; TRBD1 aligns across 7 bases. Germline loops: CDR1 GTSNPN, CDR2 SVGIG (reference sequence). The CDR3 runs 14 residues. After removal of 7 bases from V and 4 bases from J, the junction contained 10 bases not matched to a gene. The chain's CDR3 is CASSEGTVNQPQHF. The CDR3 DNA follows: TGTGCCTCTTCCGAGGGGACAGTAAATCAGCCCCAGCATTTT.

This chain joins TRBV2 and TRBJ2-2; TRBD1 matches at 9 bases. Germline CDR1 and CDR2: SNHLY and FYNNEI. The CDR3 totals 14 residues. The V gene end was trimmed by 3 bases and the J gene end by 4 bases; junction bases not matched to a gene: 0. The CDR3 sequence is CASSETGGTGELFF. CDR3 bases: TGTGCCAGCAGTGAGACAGGGGGCACCGGGGAGCTGTTTTTT. Complete variable domain (other parts from reference TRBV2 and TRBJ2-2): EPEVTQTPSHQVTQMGQEVILRCVPISNHLYFYWYRQILGQKVEFLVSFYNNEISEKSEIFDDQFSVERPDGSNFTLKIRSTKLEDSAMYFCASSETGGTGELFFGEGSRLTVL.

This clonotype was counted a single time. The V call is TRBV5-1, the J call TRBJ1-2; perhaps TRBD1 as D (6 bases). Germline V gene data show CDR1 as SGHRS and CDR2 as YFSETQ. V lost 0 bases and J 2 bases, leaving 11 bases between the germline ends. This CDR3 spans 15 amino acids. This chain's CDR3 is CASSLVVDSNYGYTF. The CDR3 nucleotides read TGCGCCAGCAGCTTGGTAGTGGACAGCAACTATGGCTACACCTTC.

V usage is TRBV20-1 and J usage is TRBJ2-3; D not certain. Germline CDR1 reads DFQATT; CDR2 reads SNEGSKA (reference sequence). This CDR3 region has 14 residues. The V gene lost 0 bases and the J gene lost 3 bases, with 10 bases spanning the gap. The CDR3: CSARDRVGTDTQYF. In DNA form, the CDR3 reads TGCAGTGCTAGAGATCGGGTCGGGACAGATACGCAGTATTTT.

The V and J genes are TRBV29-1 and TRBJ1-1; D gene uncertain. Germline V gives CDR1 SQVTM, CDR2 ANQGSEA. Trimming stripped 7 bases from V and 0 bases from J, with 6 bases between. The CDR3 runs 11 residues. The CDR3 DNA is TGCAGCGCTACGGTGAACACTGAAGCTTTCTTT. It translates to CSATVNTEAFF.

This clonotype was found once. This chain uses TRBV7-9 with TRBJ1-5, with 7 bases aligning to TRBD1. CDR1 and CDR2 (germline): SEHNR, FQNEAQ (reference sequence). Trimming at V came to 2 bases and at J to 4 bases, leaving 5 bases not matched to a gene. The CDR3 is made up of 15 amino acids. The CDR3 loop is CASSLHGTVNQPQHF. CDR3 in DNA: TGTGCCAGCAGCTTACATGGGACAGTGAATCAGCCCCAGCATTTT.

J is TRBJ2-7 and V is TRBV3-1; a possible D gene is TRBD2 (6 bases). The CDR3 runs 15 residues. The germline V gene has CDR1 LGHDT and CDR2 YNNKEL (reference sequence). The V end was cut by 4 bases, the J end by 4 bases, with 17 bases between. CDR3 residues: CASSPVGLLGYEQYF. The CDR3 DNA follows: TGTGCCAGCAGCCCCGTGGGACTTCTTGGGTACGAGCAGTACTTC.